This T cell receptor beta chain originates from a study of blood T cells in healthy people across ages. This CDR3 comprises 14 residues. The germline CDR1 and CDR2 sequences are MDHEN and SYDVKM. Between the trimmed V and J ends, which lost 7 bases and 16 bases, there was a span of 25 bases. For the second PCR, which ran for about 6 to 11 cycles, a sample-barcoded 5' primer and a J-beta primer mix were used. Using its own MiXCR run on the 5' RACE reads, TCRdb lists one record per CDR3 protein. The repertoire has some 1.5 million distinct CDR3 sequences, roughly 27% of them found once; the top ten carry approximately 7.7%.

The sequencing input was blood. The chain couples TRBV28 to TRBJ1-4, with D possibly being TRBD1 (5 bases). The sequence was obtained from a young woman in good health. The CDR3 is CASNERTRGDTQFF. Written as DNA, the CDR3 is TGTGCCAGCAACGAGCGGACACGGGGGGATACGCAGTTTTTT.